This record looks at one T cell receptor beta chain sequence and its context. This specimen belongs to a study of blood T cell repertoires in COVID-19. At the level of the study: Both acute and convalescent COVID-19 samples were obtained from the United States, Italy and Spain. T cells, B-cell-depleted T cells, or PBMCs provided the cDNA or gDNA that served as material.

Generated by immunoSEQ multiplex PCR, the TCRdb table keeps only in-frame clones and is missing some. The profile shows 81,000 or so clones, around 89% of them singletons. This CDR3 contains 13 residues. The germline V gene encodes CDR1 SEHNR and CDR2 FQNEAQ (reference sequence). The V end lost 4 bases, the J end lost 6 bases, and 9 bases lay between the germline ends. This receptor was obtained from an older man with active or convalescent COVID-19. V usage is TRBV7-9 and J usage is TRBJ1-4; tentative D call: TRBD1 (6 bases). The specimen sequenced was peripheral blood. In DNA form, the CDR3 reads TGTGCCAGCAGCTGGGCAGGGGATGAAAAACTGTTTTTT. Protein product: CASSWAGDEKLFF.